Many counts were recorded for the clone carrying this TCR beta chain. The sample belongs to a study of T cells in Graves' hyperthyroidism and ophthalmopathy. CDR3 length: 15 residues. With 5 bases removed from V and 0 bases from J, the gap between germline ends came to 8 bases. Germline lookup yields CDR1 MNHNS and CDR2 SASEGT. TCR beta CDR3 sequences were amplified from RNA transcripts. Carried out on the TCR CDR3, a first-round RT-PCR used the HTBI primer set. In TCRdb, the multiplex PCR reads were re-called with MiXCR into one record per CDR3 protein. The sample contains about 570,000 distinct CDR3 sequences, 35% to 55% of which appear only once.

This TCR was sampled from an adult woman with Graves' disease, either hyperthyroidism or ophthalmopathy (not recorded which). This chain links TRBV6-1 with TRBJ2-6, with D possibly being TRBD1 (6 bases). The sample was peripheral blood or thyroid tissue (not recorded which). The CDR3 DNA follows: TGTGCCAGCAGTTTGGACAGCTCTGGGGCCAACGTCCTGACTTTC. It is translated as CASSLDSSGANVLTF.